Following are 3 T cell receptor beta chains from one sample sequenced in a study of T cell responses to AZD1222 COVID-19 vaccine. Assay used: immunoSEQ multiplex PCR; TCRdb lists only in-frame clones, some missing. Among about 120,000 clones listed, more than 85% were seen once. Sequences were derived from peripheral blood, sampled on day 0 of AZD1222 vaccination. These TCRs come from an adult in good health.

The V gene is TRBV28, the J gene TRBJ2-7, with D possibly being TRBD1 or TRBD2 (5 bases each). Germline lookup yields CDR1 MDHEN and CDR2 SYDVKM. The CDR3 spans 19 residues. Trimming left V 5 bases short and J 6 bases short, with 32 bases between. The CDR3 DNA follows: TGTGCCAGCAGTCCCCGGACCAACTCCTGGGGCGGGCCATTACTCGAGCAGTACTTC. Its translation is CASSPRTNSWGGPLLEQYF.

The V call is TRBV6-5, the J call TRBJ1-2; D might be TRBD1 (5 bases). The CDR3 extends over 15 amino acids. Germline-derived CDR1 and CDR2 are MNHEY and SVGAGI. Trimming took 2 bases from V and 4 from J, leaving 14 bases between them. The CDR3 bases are TGTGCCAGCAGTTACAGGCCGGGACCCCTCTATGGCTACACCTTC. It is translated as CASSYRPGPLYGYTF.

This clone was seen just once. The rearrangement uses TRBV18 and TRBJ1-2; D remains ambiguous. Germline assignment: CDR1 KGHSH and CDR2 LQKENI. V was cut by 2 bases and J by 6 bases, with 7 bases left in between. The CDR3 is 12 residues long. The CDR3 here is CASSPGSNGYTF. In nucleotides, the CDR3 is TGTGCCAGCTCACCAGGGTCCAATGGCTACACCTTC.